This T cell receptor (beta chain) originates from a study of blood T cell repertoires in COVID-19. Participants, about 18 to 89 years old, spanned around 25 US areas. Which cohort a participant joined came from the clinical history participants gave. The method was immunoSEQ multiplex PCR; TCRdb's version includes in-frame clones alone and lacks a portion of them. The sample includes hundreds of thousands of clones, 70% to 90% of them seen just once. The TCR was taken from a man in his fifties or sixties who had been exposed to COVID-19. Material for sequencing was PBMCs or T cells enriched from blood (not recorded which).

The CDR3 region is CASRSGTSGANTGELFF. The CDR3 DNA is TGTGCCAGCAGATCCGGGACTAGCGGTGCGAACACCGGGGAGCTGTTTTTT. The chain has TRBV6-8 and TRBJ2-2; 11 positions match TRBD2. V trimming: 6 bases; J trimming: 0 bases; junction bases outside the gene matches: 6. CDR1 is MNHGY, CDR2 SAAAGT, per germline. CDR3 length equals 17 residues.